This entry lists 13 T cell receptor beta chains sequenced from one sample in a study of Ad26.COV2.S vaccination and SARS-CoV-2 variants. The repertoire was sequenced with immunoSEQ multiplex PCR; TCRdb's copy has only in-frame clones and lacks some. The sample contains 430,000 or so clones, 90% of which appear only once. Indicated treatment: some 19 received Ad26.COV2.S at low or high dose, single or two shots; several received placebo; per-sample allocation not given. Day 63 following the first vaccine or placebo injection was when the samples were taken. This specimen was peripheral blood, taken in a trial of Ad26.COV2.S vaccine versus placebo. These receptors originate from a person between 18 and 60 years old who received the Ad26.COV2.S COVID-19 vaccine or a placebo.

The rearrangement uses TRBV30 and TRBJ2-7; a possible D gene is TRBD2 (6 bases). V was cut by 5 bases and J by 2 bases, with 10 bases left in between. The CDR3 covers 12 residues. Germline-derived CDR1 and CDR2 are GTSNPN and SVGIG (reference sequence). CDR3 sequence reads: CAWDTGAYEQYF. Written as DNA, the CDR3 is TGTGCCTGGGACACGGGGGCCTACGAGCAGTACTTC.

This rearrangement joins TRBV30 to TRBJ2-5; perhaps TRBD1 as D (6 bases). V lost 3 bases to trimming and J lost 1 base, with 12 bases between them. The CDR3 contains 14 residues. Germline CDR1 is GTSNPN and CDR2 is SVGIG (reference sequence). The CDR3 DNA sequence: TGTGCCTGGAGGTTTGTAGGGGGCCAAGAGACCCAGTACTTC. It yields the protein CAWRFVGGQETQYF.

The chain combines TRBV14 with TRBJ1-2; D perhaps matches TRBD1 (5 bases). V lost 4 bases and J 5 bases, leaving 17 bases between the germline ends. The CDR3 length is 15 residues. Germline V gene sequence: CDR1 SGHDN, CDR2 FVKESK. DNA for the CDR3: TGTGCCAGCAGCCCCCAGGCCGGGACCGTTTATGGCTACACCTTC. Translated: CASSPQAGTVYGYTF.

The table lists this clone with a few counts. V usage is TRBV5-1 and J usage is TRBJ2-1, with TRBD2 matching over 12 bases. This CDR3 is 16 amino acids long. Germline V gene data show CDR1 as SGHRS and CDR2 as YFSETQ. Trimming at V came to 3 bases and at J to 4 bases, leaving 5 bases not matched to a gene. The CDR3 region is CASSSWTSGNYNEQFF. The CDR3 DNA reads TGCGCCAGCAGCTCGTGGACTAGCGGGAATTACAATGAGCAGTTCTTC.

The chain carries TRBV5-8 and TRBJ1-5; TRBD1 aligns across 8 bases. CDR3 length equals 14 residues. Germline V CDR1 and CDR2: SGHTS, YDEGEE. The ends lost 6 bases at V and 4 bases at J; junction bases unmatched: 6. CDR3 amino acids: CASTLGQGNQPQHF. The DNA for the CDR3 is TGTGCCAGCACCTTAGGACAGGGTAATCAGCCCCAGCATTTT.

This clone has only one observation. V gene TRBV5-1 combines with J gene TRBJ1-6, with unresolved D. CDR1 is SGHRS, CDR2 YFSETQ, per germline. Trimming stripped 7 bases from V and 12 bases from J, with 20 bases between. The CDR3 sequence is 14 residues long. CDR3 nucleotide sequence: TGCGCCAGCGCCCCTCCAGGCTCCGAGGGACCCCTCCACTTT. This sequence encodes CASAPPGSEGPLHF.

V gene TRBV7-9 combines with J gene TRBJ2-5; no reliable D call. The CDR3 consists of 16 residues. The germline CDR1 and CDR2 sequences are SEHNR and FQNEAQ (reference sequence). V lost 1 base and J 4 bases, leaving 16 bases between the germline ends. CDR3 in DNA: TGTGCCAGCAGCTTAGAGCTGCTGGCGTTTGGAGAGACCCAGTACTTC. This gives the protein CASSLELLAFGETQYF.

This chain links TRBV9 with TRBJ2-3, with a tentative D call TRBD1 (5 bases). The V and J ends lost 0 bases and 1 base respectively, with 12 bases between them. This CDR3 contains 16 residues. Per germline, CDR1 SGDLS and CDR2 YYNGEE. The CDR3: CASSVVVQAGTDTQYF. The DNA for the CDR3 is TGTGCCAGCAGCGTAGTGGTACAGGCAGGCACAGATACGCAGTATTTT.

The chain carries TRBV7-9 and TRBJ1-6, with 11 bases identical to TRBD1. Germline-derived CDR1 and CDR2 are SEHNR and FQNEAQ (reference sequence). CDR3 length equals 15 residues. V dropped 5 bases and J dropped 7; count of bases not matched to a gene: 4. The chain's CDR3 is CASSGRDRGNSPLHF. Written as DNA, the CDR3 is TGTGCCAGCAGCGGCCGGGACAGGGGGAATTCACCCCTCCACTTT.

The chain links TRBV5-5 to TRBJ2-2; D is unclear. This CDR3 comprises 14 residues. CDR1 is SGHKS, CDR2 YYEKEE, per germline (reference sequence). The V end was cut by 0 bases, the J end by 5 bases, with 8 bases between. The CDR3: CASSLDFKTGELFF. The CDR3 nucleotides read TGTGCCAGCAGCTTGGACTTCAAAACCGGGGAGCTGTTTTTT. The variable domain in full, completed from reference TRBV5-5 and TRBJ2-2, reads DAGVTQSPTHLIKTRGQQVTLRCSPISGHKSVSWYQQVLGQGPQFIFQYYEKEERGRGNFPDRFSARQFPNYSSELNVNALLLGDSALYLCASSLDFKTGELFFGEGSRLTVL.

The rearrangement uses TRBV29-1 and TRBJ2-3; a weak D match, TRBD2 (6 bases). CDR1 and CDR2 from the germline V gene are SQVTM and ANQGSEA. The ends were cut back, 0 bases at V and 0 bases at J, with 7 bases in the middle. The CDR3 sequence is 14 residues long. CDR3 protein: CSVEERESTDTQYF. For the CDR3, the DNA is TGCAGCGTTGAAGAGCGGGAAAGCACAGATACGCAGTATTTT.

The chain uses TRBV28 and TRBJ2-3; D assignment may be TRBD1 or TRBD2 (5 bases each). This CDR3 has 13 residues. Germline loops: CDR1 MDHEN, CDR2 SYDVKM. Trimming stripped 3 bases from V and 10 bases from J, with 14 bases between. The CDR3 region has the DNA TGTGCCAGCAGTTTGGGGGTTCAACGGGCGCAGTATTTT. As protein: CASSLGVQRAQYF. The full variable domain, rest sourced from reference TRBV28 and TRBJ2-3, is DVKVTQSSRYLVKRTGEKVFLECVQDMDHENMFWYRQDPGLGLRLIYFSYDVKMKEKGDIPEGYSVSREKKERFSLILESASTNQTSMYLCASSLGVQRAQYFGPGTRLTVL.

Here the CDR3 DNA reads TGTGCCACCCGGACTCTATACGAGCAGTACTTC. Translated: CATRTLYEQYF. J is TRBJ2-7 and V is TRBV2, with a tentative D call TRBD2 (5 bases). The length of the CDR3 is 11 residues. Germline lookup yields CDR1 SNHLY and CDR2 FYNNEI. V was trimmed by 10 bases and J by 4 bases, leaving 11 bases between them.